Sequencing of this T cell receptor beta chain was carried out in a study of blood T cell repertoires in COVID-19 (TCRdb year 2020). Turning to the overall study: Samples covering the acute and convalescent phases of COVID-19 were provided by collaborators in the United States, Italy and Spain. Deeply sampled blood TCRbeta repertoires from subjects exposed to, actively infected with, or recovered from COVID-19 were included in the dataset. The material from the prospective study consisted of cDNA or gDNA derived from T cells, B-cell-depleted T cells, or PBMCs. The samples were drawn from the first 160 participants of the ongoing ImmuneRACE study and from more than 1,000 subjects provided by 6 global collaborators. A de-identified subject ID, COVID-19 status, age in years and sex were almost always included in the sample metadata. Where available, HLA class I and class II types were obtained from metadata supplied by the sample provider rather than from assay-based typing. The repertoires were made available in a free public database intended to serve as a resource for research on the immune response to SARS-CoV-2. Findings and caveats that apply to the study as a whole: Clinical and demographic metadata were provided uncurated, with the amount varying by source and participant.

V is shortened by 1 base, J by 6 bases, and the region joining them spans 6 bases. Based on the germline V gene (reference sequence), the CDR1 and CDR2 sequences are DFQATT and SNEGSKA. The CDR3 holds 11 amino acids from the cysteine to the phenylalanine. Of all the DNA, just the CDR3 is kept, 33 bases in frame from base 1. Only one count was recorded for this clone. Its antigen is currently not known. No much larger clone exists at a distance of one base, and base qualities are not known. TCRbeta CDR3 regions were amplified from genomic DNA using the immunoSEQ Assay, a bias-controlled multiplex PCR. Processing in the source paper ran as follows. Nucleated cell counts per sample were estimated from amplification of reference gene primers within the assay. Sequence reads were collapsed and filtered to measure the absolute abundance of every unique TCRbeta CDR3 rearrangement. Productive Simpson clonality was computed per sample as the square root of Simpson's diversity index over productive rearrangements. The source is immuneACCESS, and TCRdb retained only in-frame sequences with V and J called. Part of the clones is not carried over; for the studies checked, unresolved V genes explain less than half of this, and the remainder is unexplained. V, J and clone size are taken as reported in that table, and D and trimming were inferred from the DNA itself. For this sample the table gives around 300,000 clones, of which around nine tenths were detected only once. The ten largest make up 1% to 1.3% of the sample.

In the prospective study, participants were about 18 to 95 years old, resided in about two dozen geographic areas of the United States, and were enrolled through a virtual design. Cohort assignment in the prospective study relied on participant-reported clinical history from a screening survey and a study questionnaire. ImmuneRACE Cohort 3 recovered participants were defined by two consecutive negative NP/OP PCR tests, healthcare professional clearance, or symptom resolution. In the prospective study, mobile phlebotomists collected whole blood, serum and a nasopharyngeal or oropharyngeal swab from each participant. Over an approximately 2-month period, participants in the prospective study had the option of providing additional blood draws and questionnaires. Blood samples from the prospective study were shipped frozen or at room temperature prior to DNA extraction.

The sequence came from a woman in her 30s who had recovered from COVID-19. Sequencing was performed on PBMCs or T cells enriched from blood (not recorded which). The sequence joins TRBV20-1 to TRBJ1-1, with TRBD1 as a weak D call on 5 bases. The CDR3: CSARGGAEAFF. The sequenced DNA: TGCAGTGCTAGAGGGGGGGCTGAAGCTTTCTTT.